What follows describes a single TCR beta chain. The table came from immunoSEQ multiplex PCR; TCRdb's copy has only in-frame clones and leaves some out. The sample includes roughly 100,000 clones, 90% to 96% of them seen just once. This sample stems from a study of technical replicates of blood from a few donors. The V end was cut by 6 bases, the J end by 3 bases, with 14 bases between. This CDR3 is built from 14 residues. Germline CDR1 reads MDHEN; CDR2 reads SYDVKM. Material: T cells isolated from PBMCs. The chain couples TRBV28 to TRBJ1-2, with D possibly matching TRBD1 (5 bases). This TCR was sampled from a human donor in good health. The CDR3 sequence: CASRAAGNYYGYTF. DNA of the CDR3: TGTGCCAGCAGGGCAGCAGGGAACTACTATGGCTACACCTTC.